Following are 3 T cell receptor beta chains from one sample sequenced in a study of blood T cell repertoires in COVID-19. Libraries were prepared by immunoSEQ multiplex PCR; TCRdb keeps only in-frame clonotypes and omits some of them. The data contain about 360,000 clones, 80% to 90% of them seen just once; the ten biggest clones take up approximately 1.9%. Sequencing was carried out using PBMCs or T cells enriched from blood (not recorded which). Receptor source: a man between 40 and 49 years old in a cohort exposed to, infected with or recovered from COVID-19 (not recorded which).

The gene calls are TRBV28 and TRBJ1-2; TRBD1 agrees at 8 bases. The germline gives CDR1 MDHEN, CDR2 SYDVKM. The CDR3 runs 14 residues. With 5 bases clipped from V and 2 bases from J, the junction kept 4 bases outside the gene matches. As DNA, the CDR3 is TGTGCCAGCAGTCCCGGGACAGGAAACTATGGCTACACCTTC. As protein: CASSPGTGNYGYTF.

CDR3 sequence: CASSRYPTGTNEQFF. In nucleotides, the CDR3 is TGTGCCAGCAGTCGGTACCCGACAGGGACGAATGAGCAGTTCTTC. The chain carries TRBV2 and TRBJ2-1, with 7 bases lining up with TRBD1. Germline CDR1 and CDR2: SNHLY and FYNNEI. The CDR3 length is 15 residues. With V trimmed by 5 bases and J by 7 bases, 11 bases remained unmatched.

This clone occurred once. The rearrangement uses TRBV19 and TRBJ2-7; 7 bases are shared with TRBD1. V lost 4 bases and J lost 5; bases outside the gene matches: 11. This CDR3 is built from 15 residues. Germline V gene lookup returns CDR1 LNHDA and CDR2 SQIVND (reference sequence). The CDR3, as DNA: TGTGCCAGTAGTAGGGTAGACAGGGTCGGGGACGAGCAGTACTTC. The encoded protein is CASSRVDRVGDEQYF.